This T cell receptor beta chain was documented in a study of blood T cell repertoires in COVID-19. Background on the study: Researchers got acute and convalescent COVID-19 samples from the United States, Italy and Spain. PBMCs, B-cell-depleted T cells, or T cells were the source of the cDNA or gDNA that made up the material.

In the authors' methods: Nucleated cell counts were estimated from reference gene primer amplification. Assay used: immunoSEQ multiplex PCR; TCRdb lists only in-frame clones, some missing. The D gene and trimming were derived from the DNA, and the V and J assignments and clone size from that table. The data contain roughly 30,000 clones, around 72% of them seen just once; the ten biggest clones take up around 20%. Germline CDR1 and CDR2: MDHEN and SYDVKM. Trimming took 7 bases from V and 0 from J, leaving 7 bases between them. The CDR3 totals 12 residues. The clonotype was recovered from a boy between 2 and 15 years old with active or convalescent COVID-19. Sequences were obtained from peripheral blood. The chain has TRBV28 and TRBJ2-7; no reliable D call. The CDR3 DNA reads TGTGCCAGCACCCCCGGCTCCTACGAGCAGTACTTC. Residues: CASTPGSYEQYF.